Here is one T cell receptor beta chain with its context. This entry belongs to a study of blood T cell repertoires in COVID-19. This table comes from immunoSEQ multiplex PCR, and its TCRdb copy is limited to in-frame clones, with some not included. The sample contains tens of thousands of clones, approximately 80% of which appear only once. V was pared by 5 bases and J by 1 base, with 6 bases between. The CDR3 contains 12 residues. Germline V gene sequence: CDR1 GTSNPN, CDR2 SVGIG (reference sequence). The sequence was collected from a man between 70 and 80 years old with acute or convalescent COVID-19. The rearrangement links TRBV30 to TRBJ1-5; possibly TRBD1 for D (5 bases). Specimen: peripheral blood. As DNA, the CDR3 is TGTGCCTGGGACAGCAGCAATCAGCCCCAGCATTTT. Its protein is CAWDSSNQPQHF.